One and the same sample provided the 14 T cell receptor beta chains below, sequenced in a study of the immune and genomic landscape of osteosarcoma. Primary, local recurrence and metastasis osteosarcoma tumors were taken after treatment from poor-prognosis patients. Libraries were prepared by immunoSEQ multiplex PCR; TCRdb keeps only in-frame clonotypes and omits some of them. The sample has about 5,300 clones; 77% are singletons. Specimen: osteosarcoma tumor tissue from the lung. These receptors were taken from a human donor with osteosarcoma.

J is TRBJ2-7 and V is TRBV6-5; TRBD1 is a possible D gene (6 bases). V gave up 5 bases and J gave up 7 bases, with 15 bases separating them. CDR1 and CDR2 from the germline V gene are MNHEY and SVGAGI. The CDR3 is 13 residues long. The CDR3 protein is CASSLPHRVEQYF. CDR3 sequence (DNA): TGTGCCAGCAGTCTTCCGCACAGGGTTGAGCAGTACTTC.

This chain links TRBV7-2 with TRBJ1-5; D gene uncertain. V lost 1 base, J lost 7 bases, and 8 bases lay in between. Per germline, CDR1 SGHTA and CDR2 FQGNSA. The CDR3 runs to 13 residues. The CDR3 DNA follows: TGTGCCAGCAGCTTAGAGTCCCGGCAGCCCCAGCATTTT. Protein: CASSLESRQPQHF.

This clone has a handful of counts. This rearrangement joins TRBV27 to TRBJ2-5; D may be TRBD1 or TRBD2 (6 bases each). Germline V gene sequence: CDR1 MNHEY, CDR2 SMNVEV (reference sequence). This CDR3 is built from 16 residues. V shed 4 bases and J shed 3 bases, with 18 bases lying between them. CDR3 DNA: TGTGCCAGCAGTTATCTTAGGGGGGATCTCGAAGAGACCCAGTACTTC. This encodes CASSYLRGDLEETQYF.

This chain connects TRBV7-6 to TRBJ2-1; 7 bases agree with TRBD2. The CDR3 runs to 17 residues. Losses at the gene ends were 5 bases for V and 0 bases for J; bases not matched to a gene: 10. Germline V gene data show CDR1 as SGHVS and CDR2 as FNYEAQ. For the CDR3, the DNA is TGTGCCAGCAGCCTCCTTAGCGGGCCAAGCTCCTACAATGAGCAGTTCTTC. This translates into CASSLLSGPSSYNEQFF.

CDR3: CAWSVYEGGTF. In nucleotides, the CDR3 is TGTGCCTGGAGTGTGTATGAGGGTGGCACCTTC. V usage is TRBV30 and J usage is TRBJ1-2; no definite D call. Trimming removed 0 bases from V and 13 bases from J, with 12 bases in between. This CDR3 is built from 11 residues. The germline V gene has CDR1 GTSNPN and CDR2 SVGIG (reference sequence).

The chain carries TRBV7-2 and TRBJ1-5; 7 positions match TRBD1. V gave up 5 bases and J gave up 3 bases; unmatched junction bases: 7. The length of the CDR3 is 15 residues. Germline-derived CDR1 and CDR2 are SGHTA and FQGNSA. CDR3 sequence reads: CASSRQQGTNQPQHF. CDR3 DNA sequence: TGTGCCAGCAGCCGACAACAGGGGACCAATCAGCCCCAGCATTTT.

This rearrangement joins TRBV6-1 to TRBJ2-5; a possible D gene is TRBD2 (6 bases). Germline V CDR1 and CDR2: MNHNS, SASEGT. The CDR3 contains 15 residues. Trimming cost V 1 base and J 2 bases, with 11 bases left between them. The CDR3 is CASSEEAGGQETQYF. The DNA of the CDR3 is TGTGCCAGCAGTGAAGAGGCCGGGGGACAAGAGACCCAGTACTTC.

The rearrangement links TRBV7-2 to TRBJ1-2, with TRBD1 matching over 9 bases. CDR1 SGHTA and CDR2 FQGNSA come from the germline V gene. The trim removed 4 bases at V and 7 bases at J, leaving 7 bases unmatched. This CDR3 spans 14 amino acids. CDR3 loop: CASSSFPGQGGYTF. DNA of the CDR3: TGTGCCAGCAGCTCTTTCCCGGGACAGGGTGGCTACACCTTC.

This chain uses TRBV6-5 with TRBJ2-7; 12 bases line up with TRBD2. V shed 1 base, J shed 7 bases, and the junction held 5 bases outside the gene matches. The CDR3 has 15 amino acids. Germline V gives CDR1 MNHEY, CDR2 SVGAGI. The CDR3 region has the DNA TGTGCCAGCAGTTACTTACGAGGACTAGCGGGGGAGCAGTACTTC. It codes for CASSYLRGLAGEQYF.

This chain connects TRBV18 to TRBJ2-3; D gene ambiguous. The germline gives CDR1 KGHSH, CDR2 LQKENI. The V end was cut by 0 bases, the J end by 1 base, with 8 bases between. The CDR3 spans 15 residues. This CDR3 is CASSPPRTGTDTQYF. DNA of the CDR3: TGTGCCAGCTCACCACCGAGGACGGGCACAGATACGCAGTATTTT.

This clone was recorded once. V gene TRBV25-1 combines with J gene TRBJ1-5, with TRBD1 matching over 10 bases. J lost 5 bases, V lost 0 bases, and 4 bases had no gene match. The CDR3 runs to 16 residues. Germline loops: CDR1 MGHDK, CDR2 SYGVNS. This CDR3 reads CASSEYPGTGDQPQHF. The CDR3 nucleotides are TGTGCCAGCAGTGAATATCCCGGGACAGGGGATCAGCCCCAGCATTTT.

The chain uses TRBV7-2 and TRBJ1-2; D is ambiguous. V was pared by 5 bases and J by 5 bases, with 12 bases between. The CDR3 covers 13 residues. Germline lookup yields CDR1 SGHTA and CDR2 FQGNSA. CDR3 bases: TGTGCCAGCAGCCCTAGCGGGCGGTATGGCTACACCTTC. It translates to CASSPSGRYGYTF. The full variable domain, with the rest looked up from reference TRBV7-2 and TRBJ1-2, is GAGVSQSPSNKVTEKGKDVELRCDPISGHTALYWYRQSLGQGLEFLIYFQGNSAPDKSGLPSDRFSAERTGGSVSTLTIQRTQQEDSAVYLCASSPSGRYGYTFGSGTRLTVV.

The chain is built from TRBV30 and TRBJ2-1; 12 nucleotides align to TRBD2. Trimming cost V 3 bases and J 12 bases; bases outside gene matches: 6. The CDR3 runs to 13 residues. Germline V gene sequence: CDR1 GTSNPN, CDR2 SVGIG (reference sequence). The CDR3 nucleotides read TGTGCCTGGAGCGGGACTAGCGGGTCGTGGCAGTTCTTC. Its translation: CAWSGTSGSWQFF.

The gene calls are TRBV9 and TRBJ2-5; D call uncertain. The CDR3 runs 13 residues. Between the trimmed V and J ends, which lost 3 bases and 8 bases, there was a span of 14 bases. CDR1 and CDR2 (germline): SGDLS, YYNGEE. DNA of the CDR3: TGTGCCAGCAGCGGGACGGAGCTGGAAACCCAGTACTTC. Encoded protein: CASSGTELETQYF.